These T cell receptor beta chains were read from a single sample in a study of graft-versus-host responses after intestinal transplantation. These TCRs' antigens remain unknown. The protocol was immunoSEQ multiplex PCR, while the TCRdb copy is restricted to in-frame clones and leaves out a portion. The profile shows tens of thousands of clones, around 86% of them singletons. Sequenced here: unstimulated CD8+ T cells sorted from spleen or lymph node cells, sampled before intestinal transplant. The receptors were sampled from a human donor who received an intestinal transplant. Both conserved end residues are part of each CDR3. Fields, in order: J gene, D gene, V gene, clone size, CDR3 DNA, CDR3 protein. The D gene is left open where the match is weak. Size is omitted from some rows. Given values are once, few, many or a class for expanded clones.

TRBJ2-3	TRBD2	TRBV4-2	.	TGTGCCTGCGGGAGTGAAGATACGCAGTATTTT	CACGSEDTQYF
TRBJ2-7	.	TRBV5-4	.	TGTGCCAGCAGCTTGGAATCCTACGAGCAGTACTTC	CASSLESYEQYF
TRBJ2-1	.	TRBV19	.	TGTGCCAGTAAAGTTGCAGGGGCTCTCAATGAGCAGTTCTTC	CASKVAGALNEQFF
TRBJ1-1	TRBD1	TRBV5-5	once	TGTGCCAGCAGCGGAACAGGGGGCACTGAAGCTTTCTTT	CASSGTGGTEAFF
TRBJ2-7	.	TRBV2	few	TGTGCCAGCAGTGGTATCGACGACTACGAGCAGTACTTC	CASSGIDDYEQYF
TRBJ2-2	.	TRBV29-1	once	TGCAGCGTGGCGTTCCAGGGCTCGAACACCGGGGAGCTGTTTTTT	CSVAFQGSNTGELFF
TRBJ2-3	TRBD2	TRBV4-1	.	TGCGCCAGCAGCCATCCCAAAAGAGGACTAGCGGGGGGAGGAGATACGCAGTATTTT	CASSHPKRGLAGGGDTQYF
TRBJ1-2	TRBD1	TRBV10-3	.	TGTGCCATCAGCCGACAGGGAACTCTGTATGGCTACACCTTC	CAISRQGTLYGYTF
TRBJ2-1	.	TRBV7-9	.	TGTGCCAGCAGTATAGTGGGCTCCTACAATGAGCAGTTCTTC	CASSIVGSYNEQFF
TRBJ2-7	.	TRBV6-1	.	TGTGCCAGCAGTGAAGCGTGCCTCTACGAGCAGTACTTC	CASSEACLYEQYF
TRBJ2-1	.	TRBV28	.	TGTGCCAGCAGTCTGCCGTCTGTAGCGCCACAACCCTACAATGAGCAGTTCTTC	CASSLPSVAPQPYNEQFF
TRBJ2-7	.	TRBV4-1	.	TGCGCCAGCAGCCAAGTCGTGCGGCCAGCGTACGAGCAGTACTTC	CASSQVVRPAYEQYF
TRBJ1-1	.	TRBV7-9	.	TGTGCCAGCAGCTTCGGCAGGGTCGGAGGCACTGAAGCTTTCTTT	CASSFGRVGGTEAFF
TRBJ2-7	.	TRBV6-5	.	TGTGCCAGCAGTTACTCAGTGTCCTCCTACGAGCAGTACTTC	CASSYSVSSYEQYF
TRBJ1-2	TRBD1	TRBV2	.	TGTGCCGGACAGGGAGACTATGGCTACACCTTC	CAGQGDYGYTF
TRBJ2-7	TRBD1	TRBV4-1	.	TGCGCCAGCAGCCATTGGACAGGGGGCTACGAGCAGTACTTC	CASSHWTGGYEQYF
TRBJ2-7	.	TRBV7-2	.	TGTGCCAGCAGCCGAGTAGTCGAGCAGTACTTC	CASSRVVEQYF
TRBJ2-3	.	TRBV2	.	TGTGCCAGCAGCACAGGGAATTGGGGCACAGATACGCAGTATTTT	CASSTGNWGTDTQYF
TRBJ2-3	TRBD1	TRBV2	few	TGTGCCAGCAGTGAAGGGACAGGGACAGATACGCAGTATTTT	CASSEGTGTDTQYF
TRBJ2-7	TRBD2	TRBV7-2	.	TGTGCCAGCAGCTTATACCCTGGGACTAGCGGCTACTACGAGCAGTACTTC	CASSLYPGTSGYYEQYF
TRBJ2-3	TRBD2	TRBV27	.	TGTGCCAGCACAGCTAGCGGGCCTTACACAGATACGCAGTATTTT	CASTASGPYTDTQYF
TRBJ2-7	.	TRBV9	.	TGTGCCAGCAGCGTAGAGGACAGCGCCGCCTACGAGCAGTACTTC	CASSVEDSAAYEQYF
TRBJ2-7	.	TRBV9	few	TGTGCCAGCAGCGTAGACGGGCCGGCGGACGAGCAGTACTTC	CASSVDGPADEQYF
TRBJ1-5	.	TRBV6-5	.	TGTGCCAGCAGTTATGGTTTCGATCGGCCCCAGCATTTT	CASSYGFDRPQHF
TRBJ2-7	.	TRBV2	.	TGTGCCAGCAGTGTTGGGAGTGGTTCCTACGAGCAGTACTTC	CASSVGSGSYEQYF
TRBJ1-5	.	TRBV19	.	TGTGCCAGTAGTATAGTTGCTAGGACACCATCCACCAATCAGCCCCAGCATTTT	CASSIVARTPSTNQPQHF
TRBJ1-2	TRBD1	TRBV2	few	TGTGCCAGCAGTGAACCTTGGACAGGGTATGGCTACACCTTC	CASSEPWTGYGYTF
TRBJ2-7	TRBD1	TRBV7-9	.	TGTGCCAGCAGGTTAGAGTGGGCGACAGGGGCTTGGGGTTACGAGCAGTACTTC	CASRLEWATGAWGYEQYF
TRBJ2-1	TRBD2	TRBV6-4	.	TGTGCCAGCCAGAGAAGGACTAGCGGGGGGAATGAGCAGTTCTTC	CASQRRTSGGNEQFF
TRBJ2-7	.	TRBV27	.	TGTGCCAGCAGCATGACGGAGTGGCCCACCTACGAGCAGTACTTC	CASSMTEWPTYEQYF
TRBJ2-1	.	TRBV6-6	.	TGTGCCAGCAGTTACGGGACTGAGGACAATGAGCAGTTCTTC	CASSYGTEDNEQFF
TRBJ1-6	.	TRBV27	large	TGTGCCAGCAGTCCCCCCCGGACAGTGAATTCACCCCTCCACTTT	CASSPPRTVNSPLHF
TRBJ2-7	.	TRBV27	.	TGTGCCAGCAGCCCATCACCAGGTACCTACGAGCAGTACTTC	CASSPSPGTYEQYF
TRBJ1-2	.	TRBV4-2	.	TGTGCCAGCAGCCAAGACGGGGGTCTTCGGCATGGCTACACCTTC	CASSQDGGLRHGYTF
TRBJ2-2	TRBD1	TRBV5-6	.	TGTGCCAGCAGCTTGGACAGGGGGCTGAACACCGGGGAGCTGTTTTTT	CASSLDRGLNTGELFF
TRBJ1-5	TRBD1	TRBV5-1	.	TGCGCCAGCAGCTTGGATCAGGGGGTGGGTCAGCCCCAGCATTTT	CASSLDQGVGQPQHF
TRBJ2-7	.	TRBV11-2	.	TGTGCCAGCAGCTTAGAAGACGGGAGTTTGTCGTACGAGCAGTACTTC	CASSLEDGSLSYEQYF
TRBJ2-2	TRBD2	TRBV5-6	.	TGTGCCAGCAGCCCTGGGACTAGCGGGGGGGCCGGGGAGCTGTTTTTT	CASSPGTSGGAGELFF
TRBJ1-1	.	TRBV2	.	TGTGCCAGCAGGGAAGGGTTTACGAACACTGAAGCTTTCTTT	CASREGFTNTEAFF
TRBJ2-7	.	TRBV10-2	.	TGCGCCAGCAGTGAGGGAAGATCCTACGAGCAGTACTTC	CASSEGRSYEQYF
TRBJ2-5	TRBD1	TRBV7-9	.	TGTGCCAGCAGCTTGACAGGGTACCAAGAGACCCAGTACTTC	CASSLTGYQETQYF
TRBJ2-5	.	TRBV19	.	TGTGCCAGTAGTCCCAACTTTCTAGGGGAAGAGACCCAGTACTTC	CASSPNFLGEETQYF
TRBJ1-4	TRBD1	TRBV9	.	TGTGCCAGCAGCCCGCCGGGACAGCTTGAAAAACTGTTTTTT	CASSPPGQLEKLFF
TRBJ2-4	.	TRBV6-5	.	TGTGCCAGCAGTGAACAGGGAGGGGGAGACATTCAGTACTTC	CASSEQGGGDIQYF
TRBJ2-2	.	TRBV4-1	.	TGCGCCAGCAGCCGAAGGGTGGGGAACACCGGGGAGCTGTTTTTT	CASSRRVGNTGELFF
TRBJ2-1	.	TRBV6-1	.	TGTGCCAGCAGTGAATTAGGCAATGAGCAGTTCTTC	CASSELGNEQFF
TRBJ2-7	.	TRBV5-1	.	TGCGCCAGCAGCTTGCGTATCGGAACCTACGAGCAGTACTTC	CASSLRIGTYEQYF
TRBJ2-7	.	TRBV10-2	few	TGCGCCAGCAGTGAGTCGACCAACGTCCCGGACGAGCAGTACTTC	CASSESTNVPDEQYF
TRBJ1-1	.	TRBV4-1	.	TGCGCCAGCAGCCAAGATTCGTCGGGAAAGAACACTGAAGCTTTCTTT	CASSQDSSGKNTEAFF
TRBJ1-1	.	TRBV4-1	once	TGCGCCAGCAGCCACCTCATTTTGAACACTGAAGCTTTCTTT	CASSHLILNTEAFF
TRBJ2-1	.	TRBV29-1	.	TGCAGCGTGTGGACTGACTCCTACAATGAGCAGTTCTTC	CSVWTDSYNEQFF
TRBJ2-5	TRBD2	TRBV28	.	TGTGCCAGCAGTTTATTCCTACTAGCGGGAGGTGGGGAGACCCAGTACTTC	CASSLFLLAGGGETQYF
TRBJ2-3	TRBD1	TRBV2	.	TGTGCCAGCAGTCCGGGACAGGGTCGCACAGATACGCAGTATTTT	CASSPGQGRTDTQYF
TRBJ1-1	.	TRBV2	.	TGTGCCAGCAGTGATCCGGGGGCGAACACTGAAGCTTTCTTT	CASSDPGANTEAFF
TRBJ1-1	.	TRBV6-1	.	TGTGCCAGCAGTGAATGGATGGGTGGTATGGGGTACACTGAAGCTTTCTTT	CASSEWMGGMGYTEAFF
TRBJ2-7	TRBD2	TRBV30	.	TGTGCCTGGAGTGTATTAGCGGGCCCCTACGAGCAGTACTTC	CAWSVLAGPYEQYF
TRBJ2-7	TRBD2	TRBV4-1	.	TGCGCCAGCAGCCAGCGAGTTCTCGGACTAGCGAAGAACGAGCAGTACTTC	CASSQRVLGLAKNEQYF
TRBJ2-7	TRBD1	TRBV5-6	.	TGTGCCAGCAGCCCGGACAGGGGTTGGGCGAGCTCCTACGAGCAGTACTTC	CASSPDRGWASSYEQYF
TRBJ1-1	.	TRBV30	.	TGTGCCTGGAGTGTACTGAACACTGAAGCTTTCTTT	CAWSVLNTEAFF